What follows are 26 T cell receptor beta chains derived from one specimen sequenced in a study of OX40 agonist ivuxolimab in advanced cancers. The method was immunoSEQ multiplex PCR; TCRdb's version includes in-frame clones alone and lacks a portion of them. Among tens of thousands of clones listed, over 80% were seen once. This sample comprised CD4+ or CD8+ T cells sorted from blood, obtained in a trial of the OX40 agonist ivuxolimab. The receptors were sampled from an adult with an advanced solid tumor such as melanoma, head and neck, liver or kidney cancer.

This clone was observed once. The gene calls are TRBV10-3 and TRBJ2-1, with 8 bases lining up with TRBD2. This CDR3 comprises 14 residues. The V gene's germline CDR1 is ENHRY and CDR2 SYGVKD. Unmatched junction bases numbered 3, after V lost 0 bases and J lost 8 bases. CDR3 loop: CAISESSGIDEQFF. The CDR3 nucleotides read TGTGCCATCAGTGAGTCTAGCGGGATCGATGAGCAGTTCTTC.

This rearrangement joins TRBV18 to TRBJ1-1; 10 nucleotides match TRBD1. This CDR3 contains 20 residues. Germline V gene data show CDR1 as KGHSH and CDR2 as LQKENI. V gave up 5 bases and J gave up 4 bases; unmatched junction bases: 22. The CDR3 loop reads CASSSYSHAGQGGVSTEAFF. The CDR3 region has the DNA TGTGCCAGCTCATCCTACTCGCACGCCGGACAGGGGGGGGTGAGCACTGAAGCTTTCTTT.

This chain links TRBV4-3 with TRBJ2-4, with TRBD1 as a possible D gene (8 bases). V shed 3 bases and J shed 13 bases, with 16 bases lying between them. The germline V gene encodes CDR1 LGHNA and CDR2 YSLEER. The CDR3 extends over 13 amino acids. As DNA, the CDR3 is TGCGCCAGCAGCCATATAACAGGGGGGGGACAGTACTTC. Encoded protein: CASSHITGGGQYF.

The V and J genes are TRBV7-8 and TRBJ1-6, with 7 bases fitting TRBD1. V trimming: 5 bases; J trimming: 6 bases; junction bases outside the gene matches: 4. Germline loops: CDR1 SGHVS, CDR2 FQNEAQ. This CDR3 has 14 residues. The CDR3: CASSARDSNSPLHF. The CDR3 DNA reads TGTGCCAGCAGCGCACGGGACAGTAATTCACCCCTCCACTTT.

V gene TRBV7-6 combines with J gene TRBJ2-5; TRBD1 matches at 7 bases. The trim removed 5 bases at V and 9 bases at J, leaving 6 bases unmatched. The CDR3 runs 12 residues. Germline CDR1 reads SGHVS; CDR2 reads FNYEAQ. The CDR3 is CASSPGQVAQYF. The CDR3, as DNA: TGTGCCAGCAGCCCCGGACAGGTTGCCCAGTACTTC.

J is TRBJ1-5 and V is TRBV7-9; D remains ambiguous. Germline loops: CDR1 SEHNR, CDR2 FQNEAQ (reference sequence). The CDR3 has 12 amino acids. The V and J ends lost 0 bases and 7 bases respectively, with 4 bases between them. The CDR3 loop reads CASSLADQPQHF. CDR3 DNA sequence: TGTGCCAGCAGCTTAGCCGACCAGCCCCAGCATTTT.

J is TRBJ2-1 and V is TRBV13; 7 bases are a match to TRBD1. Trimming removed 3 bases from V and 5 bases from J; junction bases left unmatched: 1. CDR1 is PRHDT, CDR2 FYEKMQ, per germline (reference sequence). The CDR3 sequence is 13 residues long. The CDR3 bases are TGTGCCAGCAGCTTCGGACAGGACAATGAGCAGTTCTTC. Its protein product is CASSFGQDNEQFF.

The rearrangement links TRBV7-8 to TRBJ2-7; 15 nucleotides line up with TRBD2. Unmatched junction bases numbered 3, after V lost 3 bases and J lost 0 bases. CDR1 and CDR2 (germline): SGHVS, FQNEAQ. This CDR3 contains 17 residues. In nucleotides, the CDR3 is TGTGCCAGCAGCTTCGGACTAGCGGGGGGGCCCTCCTACGAGCAGTACGTC. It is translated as CASSFGLAGGPSYEQYV.

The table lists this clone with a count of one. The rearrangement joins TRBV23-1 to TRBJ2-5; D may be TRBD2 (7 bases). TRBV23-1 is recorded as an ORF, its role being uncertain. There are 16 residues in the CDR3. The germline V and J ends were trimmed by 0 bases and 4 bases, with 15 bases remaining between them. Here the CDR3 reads CASSQSLGGRLETQYF. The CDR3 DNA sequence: TGCGCCAGCAGTCAATCGCTGGGGGGGCGCTTAGAGACCCAGTACTTC.

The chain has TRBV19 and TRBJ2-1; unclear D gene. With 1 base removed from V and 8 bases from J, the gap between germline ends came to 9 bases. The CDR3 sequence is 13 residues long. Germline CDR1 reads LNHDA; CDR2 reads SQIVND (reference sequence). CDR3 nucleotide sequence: TGTGCCAGTAGTATAGCGAAAAGATATGAGCAGTTCTTC. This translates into CASSIAKRYEQFF.

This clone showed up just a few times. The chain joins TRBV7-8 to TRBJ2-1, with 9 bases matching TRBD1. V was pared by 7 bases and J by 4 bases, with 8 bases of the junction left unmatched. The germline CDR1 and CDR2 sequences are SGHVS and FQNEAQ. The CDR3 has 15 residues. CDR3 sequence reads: CASNHRTGAYNEQFF. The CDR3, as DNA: TGTGCCAGCAATCACAGGACAGGGGCTTACAATGAGCAGTTCTTC.

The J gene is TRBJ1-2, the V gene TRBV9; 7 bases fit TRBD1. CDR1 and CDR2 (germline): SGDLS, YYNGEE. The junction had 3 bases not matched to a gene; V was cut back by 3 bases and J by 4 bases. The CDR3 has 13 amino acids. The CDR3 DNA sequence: TGTGCCAGCAGCGAACAGGGGACCTATGGCTACACCTTC. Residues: CASSEQGTYGYTF.

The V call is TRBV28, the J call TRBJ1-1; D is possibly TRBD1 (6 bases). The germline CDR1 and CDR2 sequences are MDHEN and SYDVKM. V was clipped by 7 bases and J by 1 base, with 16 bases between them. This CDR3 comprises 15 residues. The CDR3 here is CASTVAGVENTEAFF. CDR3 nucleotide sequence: TGTGCCAGCACCGTAGCAGGGGTAGAGAACACTGAAGCTTTCTTT.

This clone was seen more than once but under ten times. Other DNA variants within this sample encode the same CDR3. The CDR3 is CASSLGGTQETQYF. CDR3 nucleotides: TGTGCCAGCAGCTTGGGGGGCACTCAAGAGACCCAGTACTTC. The chain is built from TRBV5-4 and TRBJ2-5, with a possible D match to TRBD1 (5 bases). With 0 bases removed from V and 2 bases from J, the gap between germline ends came to 8 bases. This CDR3 contains 14 residues. Germline V gene data show CDR1 as SGHNT and CDR2 as YYREEE (reference sequence).

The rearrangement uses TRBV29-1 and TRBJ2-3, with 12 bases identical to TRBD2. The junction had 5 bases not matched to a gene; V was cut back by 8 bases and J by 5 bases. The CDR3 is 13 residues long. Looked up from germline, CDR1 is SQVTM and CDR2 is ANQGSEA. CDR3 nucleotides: TGCAGCTTCAGACTAGCGGGAGTAGATACGCAGTATTTT. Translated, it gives CSFRLAGVDTQYF.

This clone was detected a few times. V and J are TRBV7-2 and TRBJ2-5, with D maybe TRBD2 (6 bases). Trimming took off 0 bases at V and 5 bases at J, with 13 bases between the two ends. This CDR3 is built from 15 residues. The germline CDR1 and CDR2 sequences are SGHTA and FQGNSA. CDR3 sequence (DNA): TGTGCCAGCAGCTTAGCGCCACGGGGGAGGGAGACCCAGTACTTC. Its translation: CASSLAPRGRETQYF.

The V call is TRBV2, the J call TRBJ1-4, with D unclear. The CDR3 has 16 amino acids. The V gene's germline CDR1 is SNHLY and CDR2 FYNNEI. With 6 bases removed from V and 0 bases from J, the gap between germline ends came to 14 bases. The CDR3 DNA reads TGTGCCAGCAGCGAGGACCGCAGTGCAACTAATGAAAAACTGTTTTTT. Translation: CASSEDRSATNEKLFF.

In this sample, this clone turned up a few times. CDR3 region: CASSREEPQHF. In nucleotides, the CDR3 is TGTGCCAGCAGCCGGGAGGAGCCCCAGCATTTT. The chain uses TRBV9 and TRBJ1-5, with D uncertain. The CDR3 extends over 11 amino acids. V was pared by 4 bases and J by 8 bases, with 7 bases between. The germline gives CDR1 SGDLS, CDR2 YYNGEE.

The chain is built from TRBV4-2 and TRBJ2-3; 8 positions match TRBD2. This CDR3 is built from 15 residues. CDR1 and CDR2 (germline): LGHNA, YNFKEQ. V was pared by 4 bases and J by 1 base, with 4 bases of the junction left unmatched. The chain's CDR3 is CASSLSGGRTDTQYF. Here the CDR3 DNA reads TGTGCCAGCAGCCTAAGCGGGGGCCGCACAGATACGCAGTATTTT.

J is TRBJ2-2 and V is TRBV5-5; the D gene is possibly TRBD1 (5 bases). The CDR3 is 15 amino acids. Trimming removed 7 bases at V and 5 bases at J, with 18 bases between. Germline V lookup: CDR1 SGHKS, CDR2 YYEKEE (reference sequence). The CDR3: CASRPSGRDTGELFF. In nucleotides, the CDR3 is TGTGCCAGCCGCCCGTCGGGCAGGGATACCGGGGAGCTGTTTTTT.

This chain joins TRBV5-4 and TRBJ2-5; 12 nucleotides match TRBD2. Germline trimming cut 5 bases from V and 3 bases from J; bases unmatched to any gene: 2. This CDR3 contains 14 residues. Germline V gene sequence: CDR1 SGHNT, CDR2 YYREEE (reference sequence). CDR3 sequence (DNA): TGTGCCAGCAGGAGGACTAGCGGGGAAGAGACCCAGTACTTC. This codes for CASRRTSGEETQYF.

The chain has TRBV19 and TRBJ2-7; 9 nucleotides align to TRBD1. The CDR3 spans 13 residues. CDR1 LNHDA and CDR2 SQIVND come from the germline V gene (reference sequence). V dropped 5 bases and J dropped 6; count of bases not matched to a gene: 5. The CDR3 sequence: CASSLGQGSEQYF. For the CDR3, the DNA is TGTGCCAGTAGTTTGGGACAGGGTAGCGAGCAGTACTTC.

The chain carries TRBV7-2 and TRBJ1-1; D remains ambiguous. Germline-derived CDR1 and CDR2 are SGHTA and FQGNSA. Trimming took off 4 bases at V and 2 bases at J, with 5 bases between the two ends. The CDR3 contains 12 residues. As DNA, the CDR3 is TGTGCCAGCAGCTCTACCAACACTGAAGCTTTCTTT. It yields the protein CASSSTNTEAFF.

The CDR3, as DNA: TGTGCCAGCAGCTTAGTCGGGGGCGGGGCGCGAAACGAGCAGTACTTC. It codes for CASSLVGGGARNEQYF. This chain joins TRBV7-2 and TRBJ2-7; either TRBD1 or TRBD2 may fit D (6 bases each). Trimming pared 1 base from V and 5 bases from J, leaving 18 bases between. The CDR3 runs 16 residues. Germline V lookup: CDR1 SGHTA, CDR2 FQGNSA.

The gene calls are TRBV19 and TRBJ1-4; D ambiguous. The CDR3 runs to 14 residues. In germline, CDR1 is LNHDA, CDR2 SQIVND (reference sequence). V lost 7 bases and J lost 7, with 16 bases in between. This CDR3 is CASTRTEEGEKLFF. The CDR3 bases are TGTGCCAGTACCAGAACCGAGGAGGGTGAAAAACTGTTTTTT.

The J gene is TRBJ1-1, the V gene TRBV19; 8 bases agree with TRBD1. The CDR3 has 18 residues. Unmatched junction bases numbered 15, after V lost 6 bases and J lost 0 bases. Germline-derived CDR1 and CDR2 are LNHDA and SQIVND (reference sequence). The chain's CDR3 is CASRGQGEALFMNTEAFF. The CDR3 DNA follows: TGTGCCAGTAGAGGACAGGGAGAGGCACTTTTCATGAACACTGAAGCTTTCTTT.